This TCR beta chain was sequenced during a study of identifying expanded T cells in peripheral blood. In regard to this clone: The antigen is undetermined.

Germline CDR1 and CDR2: SEHNR and FQNEAQ (reference sequence). V shed 2 bases and J shed 9 bases, with 8 bases lying between them. The length of the CDR3 is 12 residues. No infections or other immune events were documented during collection. Regarding the study as a whole: Approximately two-week clone count variance significantly increased as total template count grew. Differentially abundant clones: about 1.3 between replicates, about 17 at roughly 13 days, 19 to 20 at four.

Produced via immunoSEQ multiplex PCR; TCRdb's table is partial and in-frame only. The sample has around 95,000 clones, roughly 88% seen once; the top ten hold about 5.9%. Input material: blood. The chain recombines TRBV7-9 with TRBJ2-1; the D gene is possibly TRBD2 (5 bases). This TCR derives from a person between 18 and 69 years old in good health. CDR3 sequence (DNA): TGTGCCAGCAGCTTATCACGGGGTGAGCAGTTCTTC. Residues: CASSLSRGEQFF. Filled out from reference TRBV7-9 and TRBJ2-1, the complete variable domain reads DTGVSQNPRHKITKRGQNVTFRCDPISEHNRLYWYRQTLGQGPEFLTYFQNEAQLEKSRLLSDRFSAERPKGSFSTLEIQRTEQGDSAMYLCASSLSRGEQFFGPGTRLTVL.